The 29 T cell receptor beta chains listed next were all sequenced from one sample in a study of T cell responses to AZD1222 COVID-19 vaccine. Profiling relied on immunoSEQ multiplex PCR, and the TCRdb table lists in-frame clones only, not all of them. The top ten hold more than 20% of the sample, which has almost 50,000 clones, 79% seen once. Sequences were derived from peripheral blood, sampled on day 0 of MenACWY control vaccination. The receptors here all came from an adult in good health.

This clone was detected a few times. V usage is TRBV5-1 and J usage is TRBJ2-2; 8 bases are a match to TRBD1. CDR3 length equals 15 residues. With 0 bases clipped from V and 4 bases from J, the junction kept 2 bases outside the gene matches. The germline gives CDR1 SGHRS, CDR2 YFSETQ. The CDR3 DNA sequence: TGCGCCAGCAGCTTGGGACAGGGGCTCACCGGGGAGCTGTTTTTT. Encoded protein: CASSLGQGLTGELFF.

The chain is built from TRBV4-1 and TRBJ1-5; D not certain. Per germline, CDR1 MGHRA and CDR2 YSYEKL. The CDR3 has 15 residues. Trimming left V 0 bases short and J 6 bases short, with 12 bases between. CDR3 sequence: CASSQDFGFGQPQHF. The CDR3 region has the DNA TGCGCCAGCAGCCAAGATTTCGGGTTTGGTCAGCCCCAGCATTTT.

The chain employs TRBV9 and TRBJ1-2; D unresolved. CDR3 size: 14 residues. V lost 3 bases and J 4 bases, leaving 13 bases between the germline ends. Germline lookup yields CDR1 SGDLS and CDR2 YYNGEE. CDR3 DNA: TGTGCCAGCAGCGCCTCATCAGGAATCTATGGCTACACCTTC. Translated, it gives CASSASSGIYGYTF.

In its sample, this clone was seen once. The gene calls are TRBV2 and TRBJ2-7, with 11 nucleotides matching TRBD2. The CDR3 length is 13 residues. The V segment lost 6 bases and the J segment 6 bases; nucleotides outside the gene matches: 4. CDR1 and CDR2 (germline): SNHLY, FYNNEI. CDR3 amino acids: CASRAGTSGEQYF. Here the CDR3 DNA reads TGTGCCAGCAGGGCCGGGACTAGCGGCGAGCAGTACTTC.

The chain uses TRBV5-1 and TRBJ2-7, with 10 bases that match TRBD2. Germline values: CDR1 SGHRS, CDR2 YFSETQ. Trimming removed 4 bases from V and 1 base from J; junction bases left unmatched: 5. The CDR3 loop spans 15 amino acids. CDR3 coding DNA: TGCGCCAGCAGCGCCAGTAGCGGGAGGTCCTACGAGCAGTACTTC. Translating it yields CASSASSGRSYEQYF. Using reference TRBV5-1 and TRBJ2-7 for the parts outside the CDR3, the full variable domain is KAGVTQTPRYLIKTRGQQVTLSCSPISGHRSVSWYQQTPGQGLQFLFEYFSETQRNKGNFPGRFSGRQFSNSRSEMNVSTLELGDSALYLCASSASSGRSYEQYFGPGTRLTVT.

The J gene is TRBJ2-2, the V gene TRBV6-5; D not certain. Germline V lookup: CDR1 MNHEY, CDR2 SVGAGI. This CDR3 comprises 13 residues. V was clipped by 2 bases and J by 6 bases, with 7 bases between them. CDR3 bases: TGTGCCAGCAGTTACCACGAGGCCGGGGAGCTGTTTTTT. This codes for CASSYHEAGELFF.

The J gene is TRBJ1-3, the V gene TRBV28; a weak D match, TRBD1 (5 bases). This CDR3 is 17 amino acids long. CDR1 is MDHEN and CDR2 is SYDVKM in the germline V gene. The ends were cut back, 6 bases at V and 3 bases at J, with 21 bases in the middle. The CDR3: CASRTSRAALFGNTIYF. The CDR3 nucleotides are TGTGCCAGCAGGACTTCCAGGGCCGCTCTTTTTGGAAACACCATATATTTT. Filled out from reference TRBV28 and TRBJ1-3, the complete variable domain reads DVKVTQSSRYLVKRTGEKVFLECVQDMDHENMFWYRQDPGLGLRLIYFSYDVKMKEKGDIPEGYSVSREKKERFSLILESASTNQTSMYLCASRTSRAALFGNTIYFGEGSWLTVV.

The V call is TRBV28, the J call TRBJ2-7; a weak D match, TRBD2 (6 bases). The V gene's germline CDR1 is MDHEN and CDR2 SYDVKM. V was pared by 8 bases and J by 2 bases, with 16 bases between. The CDR3 is 14 amino acids. The chain's CDR3 is CASALTGVTYEQYF. The CDR3 DNA reads TGTGCCAGCGCGCTTACGGGAGTAACCTACGAGCAGTACTTC.

This clone was seen more than once but under ten times. This chain joins TRBV6-5 and TRBJ2-1; D may be TRBD2 (5 bases). CDR3 length equals 15 residues. CDR1 is MNHEY and CDR2 is SVGAGI in the germline V gene. V gave up 0 bases and J gave up 6 bases, with 12 bases separating them. CDR3 sequence: CASSYSRLPGNEQFF. DNA of the CDR3: TGTGCCAGCAGTTACTCGAGACTACCGGGCAATGAGCAGTTCTTC.

The chain employs TRBV20-1 and TRBJ2-2; D is undetermined. With 5 bases removed from V and 8 bases from J, the gap between germline ends came to 9 bases. Germline-derived CDR1 and CDR2 are DFQATT and SNEGSKA (reference sequence). The CDR3 spans 11 residues. CDR3 nucleotides: TGCAGTGCTTTGACTGGAGGGGAGCTGTTTTTT. Its translation: CSALTGGELFF.

The chain uses TRBV25-1 and TRBJ2-7; TRBD2 might be the D (6 bases). With 2 bases removed from V and 5 bases from J, the gap between germline ends came to 16 bases. There are 15 residues in the CDR3. CDR1 and CDR2 from the germline V gene are MGHDK and SYGVNS. CDR3 in DNA: TGTGCCAGCAGTGAAATGGGGGGAAATTGGCACGAGCAGTACTTC. Residues: CASSEMGGNWHEQYF.

The chain recombines TRBV5-4 with TRBJ1-2; D gene unclear. The CDR3 extends over 14 amino acids. Trimming removed 4 bases from V and 3 bases from J, with 13 bases in between. Germline CDR1 SGHNT, CDR2 YYREEE (reference sequence). In DNA, the CDR3 is TGTGCCAGCAGCCAACGAGGCGCCTACTATGGCTACACCTTC. Its protein is CASSQRGAYYGYTF. Full variable domain (outside the CDR3, taken from reference TRBV5-4 and TRBJ1-2): ETGVTQSPTHLIKTRGQQVTLRCSSQSGHNTVSWYQQALGQGPQFIFQYYREEENGRGNFPPRFSGLQFPNYSSELNVNALELDDSALYLCASSQRGAYYGYTFGSGTRLTVV.

V and J are TRBV6-4 and TRBJ1-4; D might be TRBD1 (5 bases). Trimming took 8 bases from V and 4 from J, leaving 17 bases between them. CDR3 size: 15 residues. Germline assignment: CDR1 MRHNA and CDR2 SNTAGT. CDR3 DNA sequence: TGTGCCAGCCGTGTACCAGGGCCCGATAATGAAAAACTGTTTTTT. Its translation is CASRVPGPDNEKLFF.

By share, this clone counts as medium-sized (0.01 to 0.1%). This rearrangement joins TRBV5-8 to TRBJ2-7; a weak D match, TRBD1 (6 bases). The CDR3 has 14 amino acids. The germline V gene has CDR1 SGHTS and CDR2 YDEGEE. The V end lost 2 bases, the J end lost 4 bases, and 13 bases lay between the germline ends. This CDR3 reads CASSFDDTGYEQYF. CDR3 DNA sequence: TGTGCCAGCAGCTTTGACGATACAGGGTACGAGCAGTACTTC.

The genes are TRBV4-2 and TRBJ1-3; tentatively, D is TRBD1 (5 bases). Germline CDR1 reads LGHNA; CDR2 reads YNFKEQ. The V and J ends lost 0 bases and 0 bases respectively, with 9 bases between them. There are 16 residues in the CDR3. CDR3 amino acids: CASSQDWGLSGNTIYF. CDR3 nucleotides: TGTGCCAGCAGCCAAGATTGGGGCCTCTCTGGAAACACCATATATTTT.

J is TRBJ1-1 and V is TRBV6-6; D unclear. The CDR3 spans 15 residues. V was trimmed by 2 bases and J by 2 bases, leaving 12 bases between them. CDR1 is MNHNY, CDR2 SVGAGI, per germline (reference sequence). The CDR3 DNA sequence: TGTGCCAGCAGTTACGGTTGGCGGAGAAACACTGAAGCTTTCTTT. This encodes CASSYGWRRNTEAFF.

The chain has TRBV18 and TRBJ1-1; D call uncertain. V was shortened by 5 bases and J by 8 bases, with 18 bases between the two germline ends. The CDR3 totals 14 residues. Germline loops: CDR1 KGHSH, CDR2 LQKENI. The CDR3 bases are TGTGCCAGCTCATCCTTATCCGCGCTGGCAGAAGCTTTCTTT. Amino acids: CASSSLSALAEAFF.

The J gene is TRBJ1-2, the V gene TRBV28; weak D call: TRBD1 (5 bases). CDR3 size: 12 residues. Trimming stripped 10 bases from V and 2 bases from J, with 11 bases between. Germline loops: CDR1 MDHEN, CDR2 SYDVKM. CDR3 region: CATKGANYGYTF. As DNA, the CDR3 is TGTGCCACCAAAGGGGCGAACTATGGCTACACCTTC.

The chain links TRBV2 to TRBJ2-5; TRBD2 agrees at 7 bases. This CDR3 comprises 12 residues. Unmatched junction bases numbered 4, after V lost 7 bases and J lost 5 bases. Germline CDR1 is SNHLY and CDR2 is FYNNEI. The CDR3 sequence is CASMGGMETQYF. The CDR3 DNA follows: TGTGCCAGCATGGGGGGGATGGAGACCCAGTACTTC.

The chain combines TRBV5-6 with TRBJ2-1, with D hard to call. V lost 0 bases to trimming and J lost 1 base, with 11 bases between them. The CDR3 is 16 residues long. CDR1 and CDR2 from the germline V gene are SGHDT and YYEEEE. The CDR3 loop is CASSLGGIRSYNEQFF. CDR3 DNA: TGTGCCAGCAGCTTGGGAGGCATCCGATCCTACAATGAGCAGTTCTTC.

The chain recombines TRBV6-5 with TRBJ1-5; 9 nucleotides align to TRBD1. The trim removed 4 bases at V and 4 bases at J, leaving 5 bases unmatched. Germline V gives CDR1 MNHEY, CDR2 SVGAGI. The CDR3 runs to 15 residues. The CDR3 region is CASSSGTGFNQPQHF. The CDR3 region has the DNA TGTGCCAGCAGTTCCGGGACAGGGTTTAATCAGCCCCAGCATTTT.

Written as DNA, the CDR3 is TGCAGCGTTTTAGACGGATTGAACACCGGGGAGCTGTTTTTT. Translating it yields CSVLDGLNTGELFF. The genes are TRBV29-1 and TRBJ2-2; D not certain. Germline-derived CDR1 and CDR2 are SQVTM and ANQGSEA. The V end lost 5 bases, the J end lost 1 base, and 11 bases lay between the germline ends. The CDR3 spans 14 residues.

This chain joins TRBV4-2 and TRBJ1-4; TRBD1 matches 7 bases. V lost 0 bases to trimming and J lost 5 bases; unmatched junction nucleotides: 6. CDR1 and CDR2 (germline): LGHNA, YNFKEQ. This CDR3 spans 16 amino acids. The CDR3 DNA is TGTGCCAGCAGCCAAGAAGTGAGGGGGCGAAATGAAAAACTGTTTTTT. The encoded protein is CASSQEVRGRNEKLFF.

This clone was picked up a small number of times. The rearrangement links TRBV5-1 to TRBJ1-1; weak D call: TRBD1 (6 bases). Germline V lookup: CDR1 SGHRS, CDR2 YFSETQ. The CDR3 runs 14 residues. The ends were cut back, 6 bases at V and 1 base at J, with 13 bases in the middle. DNA of the CDR3: TGCGCCAGCACCAAGGGGGGATCGAACACTGAAGCTTTCTTT. Its translation: CASTKGGSNTEAFF.

By proportion, this clone is medium-sized. The J gene is TRBJ2-7, the V gene TRBV30, with TRBD2 identical over 15 bases. CDR1 and CDR2 from the germline V gene are GTSNPN and SVGIG (reference sequence). Losses at the gene ends were 3 bases for V and 2 bases for J; bases not matched to a gene: 5. CDR3 length: 16 residues. CDR3 region: CAWRGLAGGPTYEQYF. The CDR3 nucleotides read TGTGCCTGGAGGGGACTAGCGGGAGGACCGACCTACGAGCAGTACTTC.

This clone has more than one count but fewer than ten. The chain links TRBV5-5 to TRBJ1-5, with D possibly being TRBD1 (5 bases). Germline V lookup: CDR1 SGHKS, CDR2 YYEKEE (reference sequence). There are 15 residues in the CDR3. The V end was cut by 3 bases, the J end by 3 bases, with 13 bases between. The DNA of the CDR3 is TGTGCCAGCAGCTCGGGGCTGCGAGACAATCAGCCCCAGCATTTT. Translation gives CASSSGLRDNQPQHF.

The genes are TRBV3-1 (or the pseudogene TRBV3-2) and TRBJ1-5, with a tentative D call TRBD1 (5 bases). Germline V gene sequence: CDR1 LGHDT, CDR2 YNNKEL (reference sequence). With 3 bases removed from V and 0 bases from J, the gap between germline ends came to 9 bases. CDR3 length: 15 residues. The CDR3 loop is CASSQGGYSNQPQHF. CDR3 nucleotide sequence: TGTGCCAGCAGCCAGGGGGGGTATAGCAATCAGCCCCAGCATTTT.

This clone has a handful of counts. The genes are TRBV5-1 and TRBJ2-1; D is unresolved. CDR3 size: 13 residues. Germline CDR1 SGHRS, CDR2 YFSETQ. V was cut by 2 bases and J by 8 bases, with 11 bases left in between. The CDR3 is CASSFGSEYEQFF. CDR3 DNA sequence: TGCGCCAGCAGCTTTGGTTCTGAGTATGAGCAGTTCTTC.

This clone was recorded only once. The chain carries TRBV19 and TRBJ1-5; possibly TRBD1 for D (5 bases). V lost 3 bases to trimming and J lost 2 bases, with 8 bases between them. CDR1 is LNHDA, CDR2 SQIVND, per germline (reference sequence). There are 14 residues in the CDR3. The CDR3 loop is CASSIMGGNQPQHF. The CDR3 DNA follows: TGTGCCAGTAGTATTATGGGGGGCAATCAGCCCCAGCATTTT. The variable domain in full, with the rest retrieved from reference TRBV19 and TRBJ1-5, is DGGITQSPKYLFRKEGQNVTLSCEQNLNHDAMYWYRQDPGQGLRLIYYSQIVNDFQKGDIAEGYSVSREKKESFPLTVTSAQKNPTAFYLCASSIMGGNQPQHFGDGTRLSIL.